This T cell receptor beta chain originates from a study of blood T cells in healthy people across ages. Notes on the study in general: What prevented conclusive comparison of naive and antigen-experienced cells was that PBMCs were unsorted. The fall in TCR beta diversity per million T cells was roughly linear with age.

CDR1 and CDR2 from the germline V gene are MNHEY and SVGEGT. V lost 4 bases and J lost 4; bases outside the gene matches: 12. The CDR3 totals 16 residues. Extraction yielded at least 6 micrograms of total RNA per sample. There are many counts of this clonotype. Its target is unknown. Together with a sample-barcoded 5' primer, a J-beta primer mix was included in a second PCR lasting about 6 to 11 cycles. MiXCR was run by TCRdb on the 5' RACE reads, yielding one entry per CDR3 protein. The data contain around 750,000 distinct CDR3 sequences, roughly 50% of them singletons. Sample: blood. The TCR sequence derives from a man of 80 years or more in good health. V is TRBV6-2 or TRBV6-3 and J is TRBJ2-7; 8 nucleotides line up with TRBD2. The CDR3: CASSSPSSSGTYEQYF. CDR3 in DNA: TGTGCCAGCAGTTCCCCAAGTAGTAGCGGGACTTACGAGCAGTACTTC.